This is a list of T cell receptor beta chains from one sample in a study of early T cells in non-severe SARS-CoV-2 infection. Using its own MiXCR run on the 5' RACE reads, TCRdb lists one record per CDR3 protein. The sample consists of around 70,000 distinct CDR3 sequences, 15% to 19% of them appearing once. The material sequenced was whole blood. The receptors were gathered from an adult who was a healthcare worker with PCR-confirmed SARS-CoV-2 infection or an uninfected control (not recorded which). Both conserved end residues are trimmed from each CDR3. Fields, in order: D gene, J gene, V gene, CDR3 protein. D genes are given only for firm matches.

d_gene: TRBD1; j_gene: TRBJ1-2; v_gene: TRBV29-1; CDR3aa: SVLQGLAGYT
d_gene: TRBD1; j_gene: TRBJ1-5; v_gene: TRBV3-1; CDR3aa: ASSQRADRPPH
d_gene: NA; j_gene: TRBJ2-5; v_gene: TRBV28; CDR3aa: ASSLYRKTQETQY
d_gene: NA; j_gene: TRBJ1-2; v_gene: TRBV29-1; CDR3aa: SVEDPRGFSYGYT
d_gene: NA; j_gene: TRBJ2-3; v_gene: TRBV7-3; CDR3aa: ASSLRLLSDTQY
d_gene: NA; j_gene: TRBJ1-3; v_gene: TRBV3-1; CDR3aa: ASSQVDTFSGNTIY
d_gene: NA; j_gene: TRBJ2-5; v_gene: TRBV28; CDR3aa: ASSLWGRPQETQY
d_gene: TRBD1; j_gene: TRBJ1-5; v_gene: TRBV30; CDR3aa: AWSAGGHQPQH
d_gene: NA; j_gene: TRBJ1-2; v_gene: TRBV20-1; CDR3aa: SAKDGRDT
d_gene: NA; j_gene: TRBJ1-5; v_gene: TRBV27; CDR3aa: ASSFSGSDQPQH